Included here is one T cell receptor beta chain sequence, with context. The sample comes from a study of Graves' ophthalmopathy and Graves' hyperthyroidism. Amplification targeted the TCR beta CDR3 regions, with RNA transcripts as the source material. The workflow started with a first-round RT-PCR run with HTBI primers and then moved on to a second-round multiplex PCR. A single record per CDR3 protein comes from TCRdb applying MiXCR to the multiplex PCR reads. The data contain 200,000 to 250,000 distinct CDR3 sequences, around 45% of them singletons. The ends were cut back, 4 bases at V and 0 bases at J, with 10 bases in the middle. The germline V gene has CDR1 LGHDT and CDR2 YNNKEL (reference sequence). CDR3 length: 14 amino acids. Diagnoses were established from clinical symptoms, serum thyroxine, TRAb, thyroid ultrasound and orbital computed tomography.

The clonotype originates from an adult man with Graves' ophthalmopathy. Sequencing input: peripheral blood. V gene TRBV3-1 combines with J gene TRBJ2-7; D may be TRBD1 (6 bases). The CDR3 DNA reads as TGTGCCAGCAGCCCGACAGGACTCTCCTACGAGCAGTACTTC. Protein sequence: CASSPTGLSYEQYF.